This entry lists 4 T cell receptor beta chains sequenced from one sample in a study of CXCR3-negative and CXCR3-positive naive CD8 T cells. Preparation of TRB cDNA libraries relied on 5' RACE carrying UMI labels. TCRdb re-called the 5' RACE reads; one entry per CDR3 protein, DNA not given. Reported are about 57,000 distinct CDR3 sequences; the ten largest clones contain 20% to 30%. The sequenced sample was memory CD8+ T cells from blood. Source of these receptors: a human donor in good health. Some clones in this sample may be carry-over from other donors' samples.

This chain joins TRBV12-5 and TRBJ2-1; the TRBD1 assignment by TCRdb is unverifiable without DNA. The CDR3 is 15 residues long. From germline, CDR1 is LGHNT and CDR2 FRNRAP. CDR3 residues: CASGLVGGGYHEQFF.

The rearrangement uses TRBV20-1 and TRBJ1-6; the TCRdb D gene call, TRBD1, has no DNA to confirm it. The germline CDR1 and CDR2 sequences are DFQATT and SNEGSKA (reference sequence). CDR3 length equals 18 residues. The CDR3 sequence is CSARERGTGGTYNSPLHF.

CDR3 residues: CAISESRDEQFF. The J gene is TRBJ2-1, the V gene TRBV10-3. Looked up from germline, CDR1 is ENHRY and CDR2 is SYGVKD. The CDR3 covers 12 residues.

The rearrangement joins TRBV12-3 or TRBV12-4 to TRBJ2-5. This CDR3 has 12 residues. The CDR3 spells CASSLNQETQYF.